This TCR beta chain was sequenced for a study of blood T cell repertoires in COVID-19 (TCRdb year 2020). Looking at the study overall: Samples from collaborators originated in the United States, Italy and Spain and spanned both the acute and convalescent phases of COVID-19. The prospective study material was composed of cDNA or gDNA derived from T cells, B-cell-depleted T cells, or PBMCs. Subjects who had been exposed to COVID-19, were actively infected with it, or had recovered from it provided the deeply sampled blood TCRbeta repertoires that made up the dataset. The repertoires were released in a freely available public database meant as a resource for research on the immune response to SARS-CoV-2. The samples were drawn from the first 160 participants of the ongoing ImmuneRACE study and from 950 to 1,500 subjects provided by 6 global collaborators. Nearly every sample came with metadata listing a de-identified subject ID, COVID-19 status, age in years and sex. HLA class I and class II types, where available, came from metadata supplied by the sample provider rather than from assay-based typing. Overall study outcomes, separate from this receptor: The quantity of clinical and demographic metadata differed by source and by participant and was supplied without curation.

V is shortened by 4 bases, J by 1 base, and the region joining them spans 20 bases. The CDR3, cysteine through phenylalanine, is 17 amino acids long. The only DNA kept is the CDR3, 51 bases in frame from the first base. CDR1 and CDR2, per the germline V gene, are SGHRS and YFSETQ. The immunoSEQ Assay, a bias-controlled multiplex PCR, was used to amplify TCRbeta CDR3 regions from genomic DNA. The original methods were these. Nucleated cell counts per sample were estimated from amplification of reference gene primers within the assay. To quantify the absolute abundance of each unique TCRbeta CDR3 rearrangement, sequence reads were collapsed and filtered. Productive Simpson clonality was computed per sample as the square root of Simpson's diversity index over productive rearrangements. In TCRdb, the immuneACCESS table is reduced to in-frame sequences with V and J assigned. These tables do not hold every clone; where another copy was compared, an unresolved V gene accounts for under half, and the others remain unexplained. Clone size and the V and J calls come from that table; the DNA yielded D and trimming. This sample has a few hundred thousand clones in its table, and roughly four fifths of those were observed once. Of the sample, roughly 5.1% is held by the ten largest clones.

In the prospective study, participants were roughly 18 to 100 years old, resided in 20 to 30 geographic areas of the United States, and were enrolled through a virtual design. In the prospective study, cohorts were assigned on the basis of participant-reported clinical history obtained from a screening survey and a study questionnaire. Recovered participants in ImmuneRACE Cohort 3 were defined as having two consecutive negative NP/OP PCR tests, clearance from a healthcare professional, or resolution of symptoms. Each participant in the prospective study had whole blood, serum and a nasopharyngeal or oropharyngeal swab collected by mobile phlebotomists. Prospective study participants could optionally give additional blood draws and questionnaires over an approximately 2-month period. Before DNA extraction, prospective study blood samples were shipped either frozen or at room temperature. Details on this clone: Which antigen it targets is not known. No base quality values were provided; no much bigger clone lies one nucleotide off.

In this chain, TRBV5-1 is recombined with TRBJ1-1, with TRBD1 as a weak D call on 5 bases. This receptor was obtained from a woman aged 45-65 years who had recovered from COVID-19. Sequenced: PBMCs or T cells enriched from blood (not recorded which). The bases are TGCGCCAGCAGCCCTATCTTGGGGGGAACACCGAACACTGAAGCTTTCTTT. Protein translation: CASSPILGGTPNTEAFF.